The 30 T cell receptor beta chains given below trace back to one sample, sequenced in a study of blood T cells in healthy people across ages. Through a sample-barcoded 5' primer and a J-beta primer mix, a second PCR was run for roughly 6 to 11 cycles. TCRdb re-analysed the 5' RACE reads in MiXCR, keeping a single row per CDR3 protein. This sample has about 630,000 distinct CDR3 sequences, with 20% to 25% found just once. The material sequenced was blood. The origin of the receptors is a man in his 70s in good health.

There are a few counts of this clonotype. This chain links TRBV7-2 with TRBJ2-7, with D possibly TRBD2 on 6 matching bases. V lost 1 base, J lost 4 bases, and 11 bases lay in between. The CDR3 is 14 residues long. Per the germline V gene, CDR1 is SGHTA and CDR2 is FQGNSA. The CDR3 nucleotides are TGTGCCAGCAGCTTAGTCGGGAGTGCGTACGAGCAGTACTTC. The encoded protein is CASSLVGSAYEQYF.

V usage is TRBV2 and J usage is TRBJ2-5; 10 nucleotides agree with TRBD2. The J call is in doubt because the DNA end fits TRBJ2-1 better. The CDR3 is 15 residues long. CDR1 is SNHLY and CDR2 is FYNNEI in the germline V gene. Here the CDR3 DNA reads TGTGCCAGCAGTGGGGGTCTAGCGGGAGTGGATGAGCAGTTCTTC. Protein product: CASSGGLAGVDEQFF.

The table lists this clonotype with a few counts. This rearrangement joins TRBV20-1 to TRBJ2-3, with D perhaps matching TRBD2 (5 bases). The V and J ends lost 3 bases and 7 bases respectively, with 17 bases between them. This CDR3 contains 14 residues. Per germline, CDR1 DFQATT and CDR2 SNEGSKA (reference sequence). CDR3 sequence (DNA): TGCAGTGCTAGGCTGGCGGGCCGGATGAATACGCAGTATTTT. Protein product: CSARLAGRMNTQYF.

This chain's CDR3 is CSARRGNTGELFF. CDR3 bases: TGCAGTGCTAGAAGGGGAAACACCGGGGAGCTGTTTTTT. V gene TRBV20-1 combines with J gene TRBJ2-2; possibly TRBD1 for D (5 bases). The V gene's germline CDR1 is DFQATT and CDR2 SNEGSKA (reference sequence). V was pared by 2 bases and J by 2 bases, with 6 bases between. This CDR3 has 13 residues.

This chain links TRBV4-3 with TRBJ2-3; TRBD2 might be the D (5 bases). This CDR3 region has 14 residues. The germline V gene encodes CDR1 LGHNA and CDR2 YSLEER. V lost 1 base, J lost 5 bases, and 10 bases lay in between. Here the CDR3 reads CASSQVLGRDTQYF. In nucleotides, the CDR3 is TGCGCCAGCAGCCAAGTACTAGGGAGAGATACGCAGTATTTT.

This chain joins TRBV9 and TRBJ2-7; 10 bases fit TRBD2. The CDR3 is 16 amino acids. V shed 4 bases and J 2 bases; nucleotides not matched to a gene: 9. Per the germline V gene, CDR1 is SGDLS and CDR2 is YYNGEE. The DNA of the CDR3 is TGTGCCAGCAGCCCGACCTGGACTAGCGGCCCCTACGAGCAGTACTTC. This gives the protein CASSPTWTSGPYEQYF.

V usage is TRBV28 and J usage is TRBJ1-2; D unclear. V was clipped by 8 bases and J by 1 base, with 17 bases between them. Germline CDR1 is MDHEN and CDR2 is SYDVKM. This CDR3 is built from 15 residues. The CDR3 DNA is TGTGCCAGCCAAAGGACCGACGAGATTAACTATGGCTACACCTTC. It encodes CASQRTDEINYGYTF.

The genes are TRBV7-2 and TRBJ1-2; D call uncertain. V was trimmed by 4 bases and J by 1 base, leaving 10 bases between them. CDR3 length equals 14 residues. Germline V gene data show CDR1 as SGHTA and CDR2 as FQGNSA. The CDR3 coding sequence is TGTGCCAGCAGCTCGGTAGAGGGTAACTATGGCTACACCTTC. Encoded protein: CASSSVEGNYGYTF.

CDR3 in amino acids: CASSQGVADEQYF. CDR3 nucleotide sequence: TGTGCCAGCAGCCAAGGTGTCGCGGACGAGCAGTACTTC. V usage is TRBV3-1 and J usage is TRBJ2-7; D is ambiguous. This CDR3 is built from 13 residues. CDR1 and CDR2 from the germline V gene are LGHDT and YNNKEL (reference sequence). V was pared by 1 base and J by 5 bases, with 9 bases between.

There are a few counts of this clonotype. The junction and the germline gene differ at one end; a read error may be behind it. This chain links TRBV10-3 with TRBJ2-5; tentatively, D is TRBD1 (6 bases). The length of the CDR3 is 15 residues. CDR1 is ENHRY, CDR2 SYGVKD, per germline. CDR3: CATSGGDNSVKTQYF. CDR3 DNA sequence: TGTGCCACCAGTGGTGGGGACAACTCCGTAAAGACCCAGTACTTC.

This clonotype was observed at least ten times. The chain has TRBV7-3 and TRBJ2-1; 8 nucleotides agree with TRBD2. The CDR3 covers 15 residues. The ends lost 0 bases at V and 6 bases at J; junction bases unmatched: 4. Germline V lookup: CDR1 SGHTA, CDR2 FQGTGA. CDR3 nucleotides: TGTGCCAGCAGCTTAACCCCGACTAGCGCCAATGAGCAGTTCTTC. As protein: CASSLTPTSANEQFF.

Ten or more counts support this clonotype. The rearrangement links TRBV18 to TRBJ2-5; TRBD2 is a possible D gene (6 bases). Deletions cut 8 bases from V and 2 bases from J, with 15 bases between. The CDR3 extends over 14 amino acids. Germline-derived CDR1 and CDR2 are KGHSH and LQKENI. The CDR3 protein is CASSPRDSQETQYF. CDR3 bases: TGTGCCAGCAGCCCGCGGGACTCTCAAGAGACCCAGTACTTC.

This clonotype occurred a few times. The chain links TRBV6-4 to TRBJ2-5, with a possible D match to TRBD2 (6 bases). The DNA matches TRBJ2-7 better at its end, which makes the J call doubtful. Germline V CDR1 and CDR2: MRHNA, SNTAGT. This CDR3 has 15 residues. The CDR3 nucleotides read TGTGCCAACGTAGGACTTTCGGGCGGGATCTACGAGCAGTACTTC. It yields the protein CANVGLSGGIYEQYF.

The chain employs TRBV6-2 or TRBV6-3 and TRBJ1-1; no definite D call. Per the germline V gene, CDR1 is MNHEY and CDR2 is SVGEGT. The CDR3 spans 13 residues. V lost 7 bases and J 1 base, leaving 10 bases between the germline ends. CDR3 region: CASNPGGNTEAFF. Written as DNA, the CDR3 is TGTGCCAGCAACCCGGGAGGGAACACTGAAGCTTTCTTT.

This chain uses TRBV14 with TRBJ2-5, with TRBD2 identical over 7 bases. The J segment lost 10 bases and the V segment lost 1 base, leaving 6 bases of the junction unmatched. The CDR3 consists of 13 residues. Germline V CDR1 and CDR2: SGHDN, FVKESK. CDR3 bases: TGTGCCAGCAGCCAAGTCACAGCGGGGATCCAGTACTTC. Translating gives CASSQVTAGIQYF.

The genes are TRBV28 and TRBJ2-5; 7 bases fit TRBD1. Germline loops: CDR1 MDHEN, CDR2 SYDVKM. The CDR3 has 16 amino acids. V was clipped by 5 bases and J by 0 bases; unmatched bases: 9. The CDR3 reads CASSQGTAINQETQYF. Here the CDR3 DNA reads TGTGCCAGCAGTCAAGGGACAGCCATCAACCAAGAGACCCAGTACTTC. Full variable domain (remainder filled in from reference TRBV28 and TRBJ2-5): DVKVTQSSRYLVKRTGEKVFLECVQDMDHENMFWYRQDPGLGLRLIYFSYDVKMKEKGDIPEGYSVSREKKERFSLILESASTNQTSMYLCASSQGTAINQETQYFGPGTRLLVL.

The chain couples TRBV4-1 to TRBJ2-1; a possible D gene is TRBD1 (5 bases). Trimming left V 0 bases short and J 0 bases short, with 9 bases between. The CDR3 is 16 residues long. The germline V gene has CDR1 MGHRA and CDR2 YSYEKL. The CDR3 DNA sequence: TGCGCCAGCAGCCAAGAACAGGACCTCTCCTACAATGAGCAGTTCTTC. Residues: CASSQEQDLSYNEQFF.

This clonotype was seen only a few times. One end of the junction is discordant with germline, which a read error may explain. The chain has TRBV18 and TRBJ1-3; D unresolved. Looked up from germline, CDR1 is KGHSH and CDR2 is LQKENI. The CDR3 totals 12 residues. The CDR3: CASSEKPSLATF. CDR3 DNA: TGTGCCAGCTCGGAAAAACCCTCCCTGGCTACTTTT.

This chain links TRBV10-3 with TRBJ2-5; maybe TRBD2 (6 bases). The tail of the sequence fits TRBJ2-1 better, so the J call may be wrong. Germline-derived CDR1 and CDR2 are ENHRY and SYGVKD. CDR3 length: 12 amino acids. The CDR3, as DNA: TGTGCCATCAGCGAACTAGCTAATGAGCAGTTCTTC. Encoded protein: CAISELANEQFF.

The chain combines TRBV10-3 with TRBJ2-5; 9 bases align to TRBD2. The J call could be wrong; TRBJ2-7 is a better fit for the DNA end. CDR3 length: 13 residues. Germline CDR1 ENHRY, CDR2 SYGVKD. The chain's CDR3 is CAVQTSGPYEQYF. The CDR3 DNA reads as TGTGCCGTGCAGACTAGCGGACCCTACGAGCAGTACTTC.

V and J are TRBV20-1 and TRBJ2-1; TRBD2 aligns across 8 bases. Trimming removed 0 bases from V and 5 bases from J; junction bases left unmatched: 12. Germline CDR1 and CDR2: DFQATT and SNEGSKA (reference sequence). This CDR3 has 17 residues. Written as DNA, the CDR3 is TGCAGTGCTAGAGATCTTTCGGGGCTAGCGGGCAACAATGAGCAGTTCTTC. Residues: CSARDLSGLAGNNEQFF.

In this sample, this clonotype turned up a few times. The V gene is TRBV20-1, the J gene TRBJ2-5; perhaps TRBD2 as D (5 bases). The end of the DNA fits TRBJ2-1 better, so the J call may be wrong. Per the germline V gene, CDR1 is DFQATT and CDR2 is SNEGSKA (reference sequence). This CDR3 has 15 residues. The CDR3 is CSAPIVATGGNEQFF. CDR3 DNA: TGCAGTGCCCCGATCGTAGCGACGGGTGGGAATGAGCAGTTCTTC.

This clonotype was observed at least ten times. The V call is TRBV7-6, the J call TRBJ2-7; 9 bases are shared with TRBD1. This CDR3 region has 14 residues. V gave up 4 bases and J gave up 4 bases; unmatched junction bases: 5. CDR1 and CDR2 (germline): SGHVS, FNYEAQ. CDR3 in amino acids: CASSWGQGRYEQYF. The CDR3 DNA follows: TGTGCCAGCAGCTGGGGACAGGGTCGGTACGAGCAGTACTTC.

This chain uses TRBV11-2 with TRBJ1-1; D remains unclear. This CDR3 comprises 16 residues. CDR1 is SGHAT, CDR2 FQNNGV, per germline. The V end lost 8 bases, the J end lost 0 bases, and 19 bases lay between the germline ends. The CDR3 region is CASRNRFGILNTEAFF. CDR3 DNA sequence: TGTGCCAGCCGAAACCGGTTCGGAATCCTGAACACTGAAGCTTTCTTT.

The chain joins TRBV6-5 to TRBJ2-5, with TRBD2 as a possible D gene (6 bases). Germline V lookup: CDR1 MNHEY, CDR2 SVGAGI. V lost 2 bases and J lost 4, with 11 bases in between. The CDR3 extends over 14 amino acids. The CDR3 DNA reads as TGTGCCAGCAGTTACGGGGCGCGGGGAGAGACCCAGTACTTC. Its translation is CASSYGARGETQYF.

The CDR3 here is CASRDTGTSVSGLVNEQFF. CDR3 coding DNA: TGTGCCAGCAGAGACACCGGGACCTCAGTCTCCGGTCTAGTCAATGAGCAGTTCTTC. The V and J genes are TRBV6-6 and TRBJ2-1; TRBD1 or TRBD2 may be the D gene (5 bases each). This CDR3 has 19 residues. Germline loops: CDR1 MNHNY, CDR2 SVGAGI (reference sequence). Trimming removed 6 bases from V and 6 bases from J, with 30 bases in between.

V usage is TRBV20-1 and J usage is TRBJ2-7; TRBD2 matches 16 bases. Germline V gene data show CDR1 as DFQATT and CDR2 as SNEGSKA (reference sequence). There are 18 residues in the CDR3. V shed 5 bases and J 1 base; nucleotides not matched to a gene: 11. CDR3 coding DNA: TGCAGTGCTTCGAACCCGGGACTAGCGGGAGGGCCGTCCTACGAGCAGTACTTC. It encodes CSASNPGLAGGPSYEQYF.

This rearrangement joins TRBV9 to TRBJ1-4, with 9 bases lining up with TRBD1. J was trimmed by 6 bases and V by 4 bases; bases with no gene match: 4. In germline, CDR1 is SGDLS, CDR2 YYNGEE. The CDR3 loop spans 14 amino acids. CDR3 loop: CASSITGGHEKLFF. CDR3 nucleotides: TGTGCCAGCAGCATTACAGGGGGCCATGAAAAACTGTTTTTT.

Worth noting for this clonotype: Since a much larger clone is just one base distant, this may be a read error. This rearrangement joins TRBV2 to TRBJ2-4; D tentatively reads TRBD1 or TRBD2 (6 bases each). The CDR3 covers 18 residues. Germline loops: CDR1 SNHLY, CDR2 FYNNEI. Trimming stripped 7 bases from V and 1 base from J, with 23 bases between. The CDR3 here is CASIAGGTGMGAKNIQYF. Written as DNA, the CDR3 is TGTGCCAGCATCGCCGGGGGCACAGGGATGGGGGCCAAAAACATTCAGTACTTC.

As to this clonotype: The junction differs from germline at one of its ends, possibly a read error. The chain links TRBV5-1 to TRBJ2-5; 10 positions agree with TRBD1. CDR3 length equals 12 residues. Germline V gene sequence: CDR1 SGHRS, CDR2 YFSETQ. Written as DNA, the CDR3 is TGCGCCAGCAGCCCTCCGGGACAGGGGTCCGTCTTC. Translated, it gives CASSPPGQGSVF.